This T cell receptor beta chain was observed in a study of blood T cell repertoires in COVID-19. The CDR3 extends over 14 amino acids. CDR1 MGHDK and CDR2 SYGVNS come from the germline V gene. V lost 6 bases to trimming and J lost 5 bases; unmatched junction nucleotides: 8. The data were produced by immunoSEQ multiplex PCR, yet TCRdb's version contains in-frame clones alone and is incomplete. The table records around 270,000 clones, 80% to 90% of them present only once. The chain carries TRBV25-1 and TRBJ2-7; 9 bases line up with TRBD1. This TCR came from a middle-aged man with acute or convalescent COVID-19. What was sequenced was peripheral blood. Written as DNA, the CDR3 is TGTGCCAGCAGGCCGGGACAGGGTGCGCACGAGCAGTACTTC. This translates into CASRPGQGAHEQYF.